One sample yielded the 16 T cell receptor beta chains listed below, sequenced in a study of CD8+ T cells in alopecia areata. Sequencing used cDNA as its template, made by extracting RNA and reverse transcribing it. The repertoire was sequenced with immunoSEQ multiplex PCR; TCRdb's copy has only in-frame clones and lacks some. Among over 25,000 clones listed, around three quarters were seen once. The source material was NKG2D-low CD8+ T cells sorted from blood. These receptors all stem from a human donor with alopecia areata.

V gene TRBV20-1 combines with J gene TRBJ1-2; TRBD1 matches at 7 bases. The CDR3 spans 11 residues. Per germline, CDR1 DFQATT and CDR2 SNEGSKA (reference sequence). Trimming took 6 bases from V and 5 from J; bases not matched to a gene: 3. CDR3 loop: CSARTGYGYTF. The CDR3 DNA sequence: TGCAGTGCCCGGACAGGATATGGCTACACCTTC.

This clone showed up just a few times. The J gene is TRBJ2-3, the V gene TRBV7-2; TRBD1 might be the D (6 bases). V was cut by 5 bases and J by 1 base, with 19 bases left in between. The CDR3 has 17 amino acids. Germline values: CDR1 SGHTA, CDR2 FQGNSA. DNA of the CDR3: TGTGCCAGCAGCACCGGACAGCCATCGTCACGCACAGATACGCAGTATTTT. Its translation: CASSTGQPSSRTDTQYF.

This clone was counted only a few times. This sequence joins TRBV19 and TRBJ1-5; the D gene is possibly TRBD1 (5 bases). The V end lost 7 bases, the J end lost 4 bases, and 20 bases lay between the germline ends. CDR3 size: 16 residues. Germline CDR1 is LNHDA and CDR2 is SQIVND (reference sequence). The CDR3 here is CASILSRDARNQPQHF. DNA for the CDR3: TGTGCCAGTATCCTATCCCGGGACGCCAGAAATCAGCCCCAGCATTTT.

The V gene is TRBV27, the J gene TRBJ2-7; the D gene is possibly TRBD1 (6 bases). CDR1 is MNHEY and CDR2 is SMNVEV in the germline V gene (reference sequence). The CDR3 contains 13 residues. Trimming cost V 2 bases and J 4 bases, with 9 bases left between them. The CDR3 sequence: CASSLGGQYEQYF. The CDR3 nucleotides are TGTGCCAGCAGTTTAGGGGGCCAGTACGAGCAGTACTTC.

As DNA, the CDR3 is TGTGCCAGCAGTTTCGACAGGGTATATGGCTACACCTTC. Translated: CASSFDRVYGYTF. V is TRBV27 and J is TRBJ1-2, with TRBD1 identical over 7 bases. This CDR3 has 13 residues. V lost 3 bases to trimming and J lost 5 bases; unmatched junction nucleotides: 3. The germline gives CDR1 MNHEY, CDR2 SMNVEV (reference sequence).

This chain joins TRBV4-1 and TRBJ2-7, with D perhaps matching TRBD1 (5 bases). Germline lookup yields CDR1 MGHRA and CDR2 YSYEKL. V lost 4 bases to trimming and J lost 4 bases, with 17 bases between them. This CDR3 spans 15 amino acids. CDR3 DNA sequence: TGCGCCAGCAGCCCCTACCCAGGGAATAATTACGAGCAGTACTTC. This codes for CASSPYPGNNYEQYF.

CDR3 bases: TGTGCCAGTAGTACGGGTTCCAGGGCGCCCCAGCATTTT. Protein product: CASSTGSRAPQHF. The genes are TRBV19 and TRBJ1-5; maybe TRBD1 (5 bases). Germline CDR1 LNHDA, CDR2 SQIVND (reference sequence). V lost 4 bases and J lost 9, with 13 bases in between. The CDR3 loop spans 13 amino acids.

The chain uses TRBV30 and TRBJ1-2, with D hard to call. The V end lost 3 bases, the J end lost 7 bases, and 18 bases lay between the germline ends. The germline gives CDR1 GTSNPN, CDR2 SVGIG (reference sequence). This CDR3 contains 14 residues. In nucleotides, the CDR3 is TGTGCCTGGAGGGATGACCTCGACTCGGGTGGCTACACCTTC. Its protein product is CAWRDDLDSGGYTF.

The chain has TRBV7-2 and TRBJ2-3, with 11 bases matching TRBD2. Germline V gene data show CDR1 as SGHTA and CDR2 as FQGNSA. Losses at the gene ends were 5 bases for V and 0 bases for J; bases not matched to a gene: 4. This CDR3 has 16 residues. Written as DNA, the CDR3 is TGTGCCAGCAGCGATAGCGGGAGGGCCAGCACAGATACGCAGTATTTT. Its translation is CASSDSGRASTDTQYF.

The V call is TRBV9, the J call TRBJ2-7; the D is unclear. Trimming removed 0 bases from V and 2 bases from J, with 12 bases in between. The CDR3 is made up of 15 amino acids. The germline V gene has CDR1 SGDLS and CDR2 YYNGEE. The CDR3 is CASSVGLRAPYEQYF. DNA of the CDR3: TGTGCCAGCAGCGTAGGACTTCGGGCCCCCTACGAGCAGTACTTC.

The chain recombines TRBV27 with TRBJ2-7; tentative D call: TRBD1 (5 bases). The CDR3 covers 13 residues. The V gene's germline CDR1 is MNHEY and CDR2 SMNVEV (reference sequence). Trimming removed 3 bases at V and 0 bases at J, with 6 bases between. The CDR3 here is CASSLTDSYEQYF. CDR3 DNA: TGTGCCAGCAGTTTGACAGACTCCTACGAGCAGTACTTC.

This chain links TRBV27 with TRBJ2-7; TRBD1 agrees at 7 bases. The V gene end was trimmed by 5 bases and the J gene end by 3 bases; junction bases not matched to a gene: 7. Germline loops: CDR1 MNHEY, CDR2 SMNVEV (reference sequence). This CDR3 contains 14 residues. The CDR3 loop reads CASSPGQYNYEQYF. The CDR3 DNA reads TGTGCCAGCAGTCCGGGACAGTATAACTACGAGCAGTACTTC.

The chain employs TRBV5-1 and TRBJ2-7, with TRBD1 as a possible D gene (6 bases). Trimming removed 0 bases at V and 6 bases at J, with 13 bases between. CDR3 size: 14 residues. Germline lookup yields CDR1 SGHRS and CDR2 YFSETQ. The CDR3 here is CASSLAQGNGEQYF. In nucleotides, the CDR3 is TGCGCCAGCAGCTTGGCTCAGGGGAATGGCGAGCAGTACTTC.

Here the CDR3 DNA reads TGTGCCAGCAGTGAGTTGACAGGGGTAGGCAATCAGCCCCAGCATTTT. Its translation: CASSELTGVGNQPQHF. This chain uses TRBV6-1 with TRBJ1-5; 8 bases map to TRBD1. The junction had 6 bases not matched to a gene; V was cut back by 3 bases and J by 2 bases. Germline assignment: CDR1 MNHNS and CDR2 SASEGT. The CDR3 sequence is 16 residues long.

J is TRBJ1-1 and V is TRBV7-6; perhaps TRBD1 as D (6 bases). Trimming took off 2 bases at V and 3 bases at J, with 10 bases between the two ends. This CDR3 is 14 amino acids long. Germline V lookup: CDR1 SGHVS, CDR2 FNYEAQ. Here the CDR3 reads CASSLWGAYTEAFF. The CDR3 DNA reads as TGTGCCAGCAGCTTATGGGGGGCGTACACTGAAGCTTTCTTT. Based on the CDR3 plus reference TRBV7-6 and TRBJ1-1, the full variable domain is GAGVSQSPRYKVTKRGQDVALRCDPISGHVSLYWYRQALGQGPEFLTYFNYEAQQDKSGLPNDRFSAERPEGSISTLTIQRTEQRDSAMYRCASSLWGAYTEAFFGQGTRLTVV.

V gene TRBV6-4 combines with J gene TRBJ2-2; D is uncertain. The CDR3 covers 14 residues. The germline V and J ends were trimmed by 5 bases and 3 bases, with 10 bases remaining between them. The V gene's germline CDR1 is MRHNA and CDR2 SNTAGT. The CDR3 reads CASSYLTDTGELFF. The CDR3 DNA reads TGTGCCAGCAGTTACTTGACGGACACCGGGGAGCTGTTTTTT.